This record covers a single T cell receptor (beta chain). Its antigen is not identified. These data come from a study of T cells in localized non-small cell lung cancer. Overall study findings and caveats: Adjacent lung exhibited a median of around 60 among the 100 most abundant tumor clones.

In germline, CDR1 is SGHNT, CDR2 YENEEA. The CDR3 is 18 residues long. V dropped 3 bases and J dropped 3; count of bases not matched to a gene: 13. This table comes from immunoSEQ multiplex PCR, and its TCRdb copy is limited to in-frame clones, with some not included. This table holds around 3,000 clones, less than 30% found once. The chain employs TRBV11-3 and TRBJ1-5; 8 nucleotides align to TRBD1. This TCR was sampled from a man aged 35 to 70 with stage I lung adenocarcinoma. Sequencing used lung tumor tissue, obtained before any cancer treatment. CDR3 sequence: CASSFEAGGVGNNQPQHF. Here the CDR3 DNA reads TGTGCCAGCAGCTTCGAGGCAGGGGGCGTCGGTAACAATCAGCCCCAGCATTTT.